This TCR beta chain was captured by sequencing in a study of T cell repertoires in cytomegalovirus infection. Whole-study context: Public signatures in TCR beta pointed to CMV infection and matching HLA type.

Study-wide points: Summed frequency of shared TCR beta families picked out CMV carriers who also had the relevant HLA. Clonotype analysis showed dominance of the ex vivo response by HLA-C-restricted CMV-specific TCR beta clonotypes.

With regard to this clonotype: Its antigen is as yet unknown.

TCRdb recomputed calls from the reads with MiXCR, one row per CDR3 protein. Among roughly 720,000 distinct CDR3 sequences listed, 35% were seen once. This CDR3 spans 11 amino acids. The V and J ends lost 6 bases and 9 bases respectively, with 14 bases between them. Germline V gene lookup returns CDR1 DFQATT and CDR2 SNEGSKA (reference sequence). This sequence was found in a human donor in good health (CMV status not recorded). Some clones in this sample may be carry-over from other donors' samples. The chain has TRBV20-1 and TRBJ1-2, with a weak D call TRBD1 (5 bases). The sequenced sample consisted of PBMCs. The CDR3 nucleotides are TGCAGTGCGAGTTGGGGGGATTGCTACACCTTC. Translated, it gives CSASWGDCYTF.